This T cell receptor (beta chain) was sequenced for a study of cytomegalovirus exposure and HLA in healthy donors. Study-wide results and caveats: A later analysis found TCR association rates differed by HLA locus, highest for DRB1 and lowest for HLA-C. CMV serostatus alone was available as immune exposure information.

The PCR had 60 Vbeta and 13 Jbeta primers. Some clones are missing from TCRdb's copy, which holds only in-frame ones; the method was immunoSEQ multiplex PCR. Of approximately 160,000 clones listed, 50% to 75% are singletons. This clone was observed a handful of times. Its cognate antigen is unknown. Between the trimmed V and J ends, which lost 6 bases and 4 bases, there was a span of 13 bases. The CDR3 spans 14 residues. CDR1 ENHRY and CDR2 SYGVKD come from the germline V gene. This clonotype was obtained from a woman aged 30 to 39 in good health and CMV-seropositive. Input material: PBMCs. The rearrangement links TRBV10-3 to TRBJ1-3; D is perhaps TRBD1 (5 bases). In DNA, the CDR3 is TGTGCCATCAGGTGGCAGGGTATCGGAAACACCATATATTTT. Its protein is CAIRWQGIGNTIYF.